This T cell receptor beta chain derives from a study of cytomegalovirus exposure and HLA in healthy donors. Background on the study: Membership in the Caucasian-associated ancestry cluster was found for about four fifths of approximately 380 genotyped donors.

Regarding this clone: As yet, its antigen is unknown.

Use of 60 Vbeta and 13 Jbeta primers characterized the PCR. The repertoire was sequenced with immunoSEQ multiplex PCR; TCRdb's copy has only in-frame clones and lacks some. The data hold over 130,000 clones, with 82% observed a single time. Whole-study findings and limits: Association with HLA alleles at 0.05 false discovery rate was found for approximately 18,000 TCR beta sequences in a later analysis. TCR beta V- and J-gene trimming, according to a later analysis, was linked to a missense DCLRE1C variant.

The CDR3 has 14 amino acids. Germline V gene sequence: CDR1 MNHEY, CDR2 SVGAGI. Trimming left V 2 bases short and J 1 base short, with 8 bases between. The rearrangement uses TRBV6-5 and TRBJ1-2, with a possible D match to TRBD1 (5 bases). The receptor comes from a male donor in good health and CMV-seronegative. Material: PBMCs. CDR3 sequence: CASSYQGSNYGYTF. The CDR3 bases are TGTGCCAGCAGTTACCAGGGTAGTAACTATGGCTACACCTTC.